In its sample, the clone carrying this TCR beta chain was seen a few times. What it binds is unknown. All donors came from Russia, were Caucasian and healthy, and spanned ages 6 to 90. Each individual donor underwent a draw of about 9.9 milliliters of peripheral blood. Isolated per sample were at least 6 million PBMCs. The length of the CDR3 is 14 residues. Germline V CDR1 and CDR2: MDHEN, SYDVKM. Trimming took 5 bases from V and 6 from J, leaving 17 bases between them. Combining a sample-barcoded 5' primer with a J-beta primer mix, a second PCR ran for roughly 7 to 12 cycles. One entry per CDR3 protein, called by TCRdb with MiXCR from the 5' RACE reads. The sample lists over 1.5 million distinct CDR3 sequences, less than 50% seen once, with roughly 2.1% in the top ten. The sample originates from a study of blood T cells in healthy people across ages. General study points: TCR beta diversity correlated strongly with naive T cell percentage.

The sequenced sample consisted of blood. The chain employs TRBV28 and TRBJ2-7; D possibly corresponds to TRBD1 (6 bases). The TCR was taken from a woman in her thirties or forties in good health. This chain's CDR3 is CASSTHVGAGEQYF. CDR3 in DNA: TGTGCCAGCAGTACCCACGTGGGGGCCGGCGAGCAGTACTTC.